This T cell receptor beta chain was sequenced in a study of T cell changes during pregnancy in multiple sclerosis. Clones were sequenced by immunoSEQ multiplex PCR, and TCRdb holds only the in-frame ones, with some missing. The sample has tens of thousands of clones, around 92% seen once. V was clipped by 6 bases and J by 7 bases, with 15 bases between them. In germline, CDR1 is PRHDT, CDR2 FYEKMQ (reference sequence). The CDR3 covers 13 residues. The chain carries TRBV13 and TRBJ1-2; the D is unclear. The source is a female donor with multiple sclerosis, enrolled in a pregnancy study. The specimen comprised peripheral blood, sampled in the first trimester of pregnancy. The CDR3 is CASSSPGSVGYTF. The CDR3 coding sequence is TGTGCCAGCAGTTCCCCGGGGTCCGTTGGCTACACCTTC. The full variable domain, in which reference TRBV13 and TRBJ1-2 provide the parts outside the CDR3, is AAGVIQSPRHLIKEKRETATLKCYPIPRHDTVYWYQQGPGQDPQFLISFYEKMQSDKGSIPDRFSAQQFSDYHSELNMSSLELGDSALYFCASSSPGSVGYTFGSGTRLTVV.